This TCR beta chain originates from a study of shared T cell receptors in the human thymus. V trimming: 3 bases; J trimming: 6 bases; junction bases outside the gene matches: 16. The CDR3 spans 18 residues. The germline V gene encodes CDR1 MNHEY and CDR2 SMNVEV (reference sequence). Using immunoSEQ multiplex PCR, the repertoire was profiled, and TCRdb retains in-frame clones only, with some absent. The table lists roughly 550,000 clones, around 78% of them singletons. This sample also appeared in a second study, on human thymus T cells. That work adds: Corrective heart surgery yielded the resections from which the thymus tissue came. In thymic and blood repertoires alike, V and J usage looked biased. Unrelated individuals were reported by related research to share highly overlapping thymic repertoires.

The chain employs TRBV27 and TRBJ2-7, with 11 bases matching TRBD2. Source material: thymocytes. This clonotype was obtained from a boy under three years old with a congenital heart defect. The DNA for the CDR3 is TGTGCCAGCAGTTTGGCTAGCGGGAGGTCAAACGAACATCTCGAGCAGTACTTC. Residues: CASSLASGRSNEHLEQYF.